These 15 T cell receptor beta chains share one sample of origin, sequenced in a study of cytomegalovirus exposure and HLA in healthy donors. Use of 60 Vbeta and 13 Jbeta primers characterized the PCR. Libraries were prepared by immunoSEQ multiplex PCR; TCRdb keeps only in-frame clonotypes and omits some of them. Of roughly 150,000 clones detected, roughly 80% appear once; the ten largest clones hold around 1.4%. Sequenced: PBMCs. All receptors derive from a male donor in good health and CMV-seronegative.

The chain employs TRBV10-3 and TRBJ1-1, with D unclear. Trimming removed 0 bases at V and 5 bases at J, with 10 bases between. From germline, CDR1 is ENHRY and CDR2 SYGVKD. The CDR3 is 14 amino acids. In nucleotides, the CDR3 is TGTGCCATCAGTGAGTCAATTGGGAGTACTGAAGCTTTCTTT. Protein sequence: CAISESIGSTEAFF.

This clone was seen a handful of times. This sample includes further DNA sequences coding for the same CDR3. The V and J genes are TRBV4-2 and TRBJ2-7; 11 bases match TRBD2. CDR3 length equals 14 residues. The ends lost 1 base at V and 4 bases at J; junction bases unmatched: 0. CDR1 is LGHNA, CDR2 YNFKEQ, per germline. The CDR3 protein is CASSQGLAGYEQYF. The CDR3 region has the DNA TGTGCCAGCAGCCAAGGACTAGCGGGGTACGAGCAGTACTTC.

This rearrangement joins TRBV4-3 to TRBJ1-1, with D maybe TRBD1 (5 bases). The CDR3 consists of 16 residues. V lost 0 bases and J lost 0, with 11 bases in between. In germline, CDR1 is LGHNA, CDR2 YSLEER. CDR3 DNA sequence: TGCGCCAGCAGCCAAGATATAGGCAGGGTGAACACTGAAGCTTTCTTT. Its translation: CASSQDIGRVNTEAFF.

The chain has TRBV9 and TRBJ1-1; 10 bases line up with TRBD1. Germline values: CDR1 SGDLS, CDR2 YYNGEE. The CDR3 length is 14 residues. V was pared by 3 bases and J by 6 bases, with 5 bases of the junction left unmatched. The CDR3 reads CASSGETGGSEAFF. The CDR3 bases are TGTGCCAGCAGCGGAGAGACAGGGGGCTCTGAAGCTTTCTTT.

This chain links TRBV7-9 with TRBJ2-3; maybe TRBD1 (6 bases). The CDR3 has 16 residues. In germline, CDR1 is SEHNR, CDR2 FQNEAQ (reference sequence). Trimming cost V 3 bases and J 2 bases, with 15 bases left between them. The CDR3 DNA is TGTGCCAGCAGCTTTACGGGACATGGATTCACAGATACGCAGTATTTT. This encodes CASSFTGHGFTDTQYF.

This chain joins TRBV6-5 and TRBJ2-7; 10 bases map to TRBD2. This CDR3 region has 15 residues. Germline CDR1 is MNHEY and CDR2 is SVGAGI. V was clipped by 6 bases and J by 2 bases; unmatched bases: 7. CDR3 bases: TGTGCCAGCAGCGTGACTAGCGGGCGGGCCTACGAGCAGTACTTC. Its translation is CASSVTSGRAYEQYF.

V is TRBV7-6 and J is TRBJ2-1, with 13 bases lining up with TRBD2. Looked up from germline, CDR1 is SGHVS and CDR2 is FNYEAQ. The trim removed 6 bases at V and 2 bases at J, leaving 4 bases unmatched. The CDR3 runs 16 residues. Here the CDR3 DNA reads TGTGCCAGCAGGGATGGGACTAGCGGGACCTACAATGAGCAGTTCTTC. Translated: CASRDGTSGTYNEQFF. The full variable domain, its missing parts supplied by reference TRBV7-6 and TRBJ2-1, is GAGVSQSPRYKVTKRGQDVALRCDPISGHVSLYWYRQALGQGPEFLTYFNYEAQQDKSGLPNDRFSAERPEGSISTLTIQRTEQRDSAMYRCASRDGTSGTYNEQFFGPGTRLTVL.

A remark on this clone: The CDR3 does not close with the conserved phenylalanine or tryptophan, likely indicating a read error. The chain carries TRBV11-1 and TRBJ1-1; 7 nucleotides match TRBD1. The CDR3 length is 12 residues. CDR1 is SGHAT and CDR2 is FQDESV in the germline V gene (reference sequence). Trimming cost V 7 bases and J 7 bases; bases outside gene matches: 6. The DNA for the CDR3 is TGTGCCAGCACCGTCGACAGGGTTGAAGCTTTCCTT. The encoded protein is CASTVDRVEAFL.

The J gene is TRBJ2-7, the V gene TRBV7-2; TRBD1 aligns across 7 bases. The CDR3 spans 15 residues. V was pared by 1 base and J by 2 bases, with 5 bases of the junction left unmatched. Germline CDR1 is SGHTA and CDR2 is FQGNSA. The CDR3, as DNA: TGTGCCAGCAGCTTAGAGGGGGCCCCGACCTACGAGCAGTACTTC. It is translated as CASSLEGAPTYEQYF.

This clone was observed a few times. This chain links TRBV6-6 with TRBJ1-5; D might be TRBD1 (6 bases). The germline V gene has CDR1 MNHNY and CDR2 SVGAGI (reference sequence). Deletions cut 6 bases from V and 1 base from J, with 10 bases between. The CDR3 runs 14 residues. The CDR3 nucleotides are TGTGCCAGCAGGAACCAGGGGAGCAATCAGCCCCAGCATTTT. It is translated as CASRNQGSNQPQHF.

This clone was counted a few times. The chain has TRBV19 and TRBJ1-3; D perhaps matches TRBD1 (5 bases). The CDR3 totals 15 residues. CDR1 and CDR2 from the germline V gene are LNHDA and SQIVND (reference sequence). V gave up 7 bases and J gave up 1 base, with 14 bases separating them. CDR3 coding DNA: TGTGCCAGTACCCTTCAGGGCACTTCTGGAAACACCATATATTTT. This encodes CASTLQGTSGNTIYF. The complete variable domain, with remaining parts taken from reference TRBV19 and TRBJ1-3, reads DGGITQSPKYLFRKEGQNVTLSCEQNLNHDAMYWYRQDPGQGLRLIYYSQIVNDFQKGDIAEGYSVSREKKESFPLTVTSAQKNPTAFYLCASTLQGTSGNTIYFGEGSWLTVV.

The chain couples TRBV19 to TRBJ2-7, with 13 bases fitting TRBD2. This CDR3 has 16 residues. The V gene end was trimmed by 4 bases and the J gene end by 2 bases; junction bases not matched to a gene: 5. From germline, CDR1 is LNHDA and CDR2 SQIVND (reference sequence). The CDR3 DNA reads TGTGCCAGTAGTACCACTAGCGGGGGGGCGACCTACGAGCAGTACTTC. Amino acids: CASSTTSGGATYEQYF.

The CDR3 protein is CASSGPGLAGTGELFF. In nucleotides, the CDR3 is TGTGCCAGCAGCGGGCCGGGACTAGCGGGAACCGGGGAGCTGTTTTTT. This sequence joins TRBV9 and TRBJ2-2; 13 positions agree with TRBD2. V shed 3 bases, J shed 5 bases, and the junction held 4 bases outside the gene matches. This CDR3 is 16 amino acids long. Germline V lookup: CDR1 SGDLS, CDR2 YYNGEE.

A remark on this clone: The same CDR3 also results from other DNA sequences found in this sample. The chain joins TRBV18 to TRBJ2-1, with D possibly being TRBD2 (7 bases). V lost 3 bases and J 3 bases, leaving 12 bases between the germline ends. Germline assignment: CDR1 KGHSH and CDR2 LQKENI. The CDR3 is 15 residues long. For the CDR3, the DNA is TGTGCCAGCTCACCTGGGAGGGGGAGCTACAATGAGCAGTTCTTC. Amino acid sequence: CASSPGRGSYNEQFF.

The rearrangement uses TRBV7-6 and TRBJ2-5, with 8 bases fitting TRBD2. CDR1 SGHVS and CDR2 FNYEAQ come from the germline V gene. V was pared by 1 base and J by 5 bases, with 6 bases of the junction left unmatched. This CDR3 contains 15 residues. CDR3 in amino acids: CASSLGGTRAETQYF. The CDR3 DNA reads as TGTGCCAGCAGCTTAGGCGGGACTAGGGCGGAGACCCAGTACTTC.